This T cell receptor (beta chain) was sequenced in a study of radiation and T cells in renal cell carcinoma. The study, taken as a whole, reports: In blood, top tumor clones expanded by 2 weeks, shrinking by 4.

Time point noted: blood 4 weeks post-SBRT, at nephrectomy. Stated treatment: 15 Gy SBRT to primary tumor, nephrectomy 4 weeks later. Nephrectomy followed 15 Gy stereotactic body radiation by 4 weeks. After SBRT, blood was collected at 2 and 4 weeks, plus baseline. Clear cell pathology was present in this patient's renal cell carcinoma. About this clone itself: Its antigen is currently unknown.

CDR1 and CDR2 from the germline V gene are MNHEY and SMNVEV (reference sequence). Trimming cost V 3 bases and J 2 bases, with 8 bases left between them. The CDR3 is 13 amino acids. Generated by immunoSEQ multiplex PCR, the TCRdb table keeps only in-frame clones and is missing some. The data hold roughly 92,000 clones, with around 83% observed a single time. The sequence derives from a man aged 55 to 69 with renal cell carcinoma. The V call is TRBV27, the J call TRBJ2-7; D not resolved. The sample was blood, taken from a patient whose treatment included radiotherapy and nephrectomy. This chain's CDR3 is CASSFDTTYEQYF. DNA for the CDR3: TGTGCCAGCAGTTTCGACACTACCTACGAGCAGTACTTC.